A single sample gave rise to the 17 T cell receptor beta chains below, sequenced in a study of identical twins. From the 5' RACE reads, TCRdb called clonotypes with MiXCR, one entry per CDR3 protein. Here the sample spans hundreds of thousands of distinct CDR3 sequences, less than 8% being singletons. A further study also used this sample, focusing on yellow fever vaccine responses in identical twins.

Sample: memory (CD45RO+) T cells sorted from blood. The receptors originated from a woman under 30 in good health.

This clonotype was seen repeatedly, ten times or more. The chain couples TRBV5-1 to TRBJ2-2, with a tentative D call TRBD1 (5 bases). Germline lookup yields CDR1 SGHRS and CDR2 YFSETQ. The CDR3 runs to 14 residues. Trimming pared 4 bases from V and 6 bases from J, leaving 13 bases between. CDR3: CASSHAQGAGELFF. CDR3 coding DNA: TGCGCCAGCAGCCATGCTCAGGGTGCCGGGGAGCTGTTTTTT.

The genes are TRBV15 and TRBJ2-7; 8 nucleotides align to TRBD2. The CDR3 sequence is 15 residues long. The V and J ends lost 1 base and 0 bases, in that order; junction bases with no gene match: 2. Germline CDR1 and CDR2: LNHNV and YYDKDF (reference sequence). CDR3 coding DNA: TGTGCCACCAGCAGAGGTAGCGGGGTCTCCTACGAGCAGTACTTC. This translates into CATSRGSGVSYEQYF.

At least ten counts were recorded for this clonotype. The chain joins TRBV7-2 to TRBJ1-2; TRBD1 is a possible D gene (5 bases). The V end was cut by 2 bases, the J end by 4 bases, with 14 bases between. This CDR3 has 15 residues. Germline V lookup: CDR1 SGHTA, CDR2 FQGNSA. CDR3 region: CASSLLGERSYGYTF. CDR3 DNA sequence: TGTGCCAGCAGCTTACTGGGGGAAAGAAGCTATGGCTACACCTTC.

The table lists this clonotype with many counts. The rearrangement links TRBV12-3 or TRBV12-4 to TRBJ2-1; D gene unclear. The V end was cut by 7 bases, the J end by 4 bases, with 11 bases between. This CDR3 is built from 13 residues. This chain's CDR3 is CASTQSEYNEQFF. The CDR3 nucleotides are TGTGCCAGCACCCAATCGGAGTACAATGAGCAGTTCTTC.

The table lists this clonotype with many counts. The chain recombines TRBV5-1 with TRBJ2-3; D is uncertain. There are 12 residues in the CDR3. V was pared by 4 bases and J by 5 bases, with 8 bases between. Germline values: CDR1 SGHRS, CDR2 YFSETQ. CDR3 sequence (DNA): TGCGCCAGCAGCGCATCCAGAGATACGCAGTATTTT. Its protein is CASSASRDTQYF.

J is TRBJ2-1 and V is TRBV4-3; D remains ambiguous. V was pared by 3 bases and J by 2 bases, with 8 bases between. The CDR3 loop spans 14 amino acids. CDR1 is LGHNA, CDR2 YSLEER, per germline. The DNA for the CDR3 is TGCGCCAGCAGCCAGGCAGGAACCTACAATGAGCAGTTCTTC. It yields the protein CASSQAGTYNEQFF.

There are many counts of this clonotype. The rearrangement joins TRBV12-3 or TRBV12-4 to TRBJ2-7, with 7 nucleotides matching TRBD1. The CDR3 extends over 16 amino acids. V lost 1 base, J lost 6 bases, and 12 bases stayed unmatched. The CDR3 reads CASSLERVRGLGEQYF. CDR3 DNA sequence: TGTGCCAGCAGTTTAGAGAGGGTTAGGGGGCTAGGCGAGCAGTACTTC.

The chain employs TRBV4-2 and TRBJ2-5; 15 bases map to TRBD2. Germline V gene data show CDR1 as LGHNA and CDR2 as YNFKEQ. The ends lost 0 bases at V and 3 bases at J; junction bases unmatched: 2. The CDR3 is 17 amino acids. Here the CDR3 reads CASSQDGTSGGKETQYF. The CDR3 DNA reads as TGTGCCAGCAGCCAAGATGGGACTAGCGGGGGGAAAGAGACCCAGTACTTC.

This clonotype was detected only a few times. This sequence joins TRBV9 and TRBJ1-6; D is possibly TRBD1 (5 bases). V was clipped by 7 bases and J by 5 bases, with 16 bases between them. Germline loops: CDR1 SGDLS, CDR2 YYNGEE. The CDR3 runs 15 residues. The CDR3 loop is CASSSGGGNNSPLHF. The CDR3 nucleotides read TGTGCCAGCTCCTCGGGCGGGGGGAATAATTCACCCCTCCACTTT. The complete variable domain, with remaining parts taken from reference TRBV9 and TRBJ1-6, reads DSGVTQTPKHLITATGQRVTLRCSPRSGDLSVYWYQQSLDQGLQFLIQYYNGEERAKGNILERFSAQQFPDLHSELNLSSLELGDSALYFCASSSGGGNNSPLHFGNGTRLTVT.

In its sample, this clonotype was seen many times. This sequence joins TRBV13 and TRBJ1-6; a weak D match, TRBD1 (6 bases). The germline CDR1 and CDR2 sequences are PRHDT and FYEKMQ (reference sequence). V was clipped by 5 bases and J by 7 bases, with 21 bases between them. This CDR3 spans 17 amino acids. The CDR3: CASSIGTLFLGNSPLHF. CDR3 DNA: TGTGCCAGCAGCATCGGGACACTCTTCCTCGGAAATTCACCCCTCCACTTT.

The table lists this clonotype with a few counts. The V call is TRBV4-2, the J call TRBJ2-5, with D uncertain. The V gene's germline CDR1 is LGHNA and CDR2 YNFKEQ. Trimming cost V 0 bases and J 7 bases, with 6 bases left between them. The CDR3 consists of 12 residues. CDR3 in amino acids: CASSQDSGTQYF. As DNA, the CDR3 is TGTGCCAGCAGCCAAGATTCGGGGACCCAGTACTTC.

This clonotype was observed at least ten times. V usage is TRBV5-5 and J usage is TRBJ2-7; D is perhaps TRBD1 or TRBD2 (5 bases each). Germline V gives CDR1 SGHKS, CDR2 YYEKEE (reference sequence). The CDR3 is made up of 12 amino acids. V was cut by 0 bases and J by 9 bases, with 10 bases left in between. The CDR3 DNA is TGTGCCAGCAGCTTGGAGGGACGTGCGCAGTACTTC. This gives the protein CASSLEGRAQYF.

This sequence joins TRBV18 and TRBJ2-7; 9 bases are a match to TRBD1. The trim removed 0 bases at V and 6 bases at J, leaving 9 bases unmatched. Germline CDR1 is KGHSH and CDR2 is LQKENI. This CDR3 spans 16 amino acids. The CDR3 DNA reads TGTGCCAGCTCACCACCTTTAGGACAGGGGAGTCTCGAGCAGTACTTC. Translated, it gives CASSPPLGQGSLEQYF.

The chain links TRBV5-5 to TRBJ1-1; D remains ambiguous. Between the trimmed V and J ends, which lost 3 bases and 1 base, there was a span of 13 bases. The germline V gene has CDR1 SGHKS and CDR2 YYEKEE (reference sequence). This CDR3 is built from 15 residues. CDR3 protein: CASSSVAGWNTEAFF. The DNA for the CDR3 is TGTGCCAGCAGCTCCGTCGCGGGTTGGAACACTGAAGCTTTCTTT.

The chain carries TRBV7-8 and TRBJ1-6, with a tentative D call TRBD1 (5 bases). V lost 1 base and J 10 bases, leaving 11 bases between the germline ends. The CDR3 runs to 14 residues. Germline V gives CDR1 SGHVS, CDR2 FQNEAQ. The chain's CDR3 is CASSLVGEGSPLHF. In DNA, the CDR3 is TGTGCCAGCAGCTTAGTAGGGGAAGGGTCACCCCTCCACTTT.

This clonotype was detected only a few times. The chain joins TRBV5-8 to TRBJ1-5, with TRBD1 identical over 7 bases. Per the germline V gene, CDR1 is SGHTS and CDR2 is YDEGEE. Trimming at V came to 4 bases and at J to 5 bases, leaving 6 bases not matched to a gene. CDR3 length: 14 residues. Here the CDR3 reads CASSTDRADQPQHF. In DNA form, the CDR3 reads TGTGCCAGCAGCACCGACAGGGCGGATCAGCCCCAGCATTTT.

This clonotype was observed at least ten times. This chain uses TRBV4-1 with TRBJ1-2; D might be TRBD1 (6 bases). CDR3 size: 14 residues. The V gene lost 0 bases and the J gene lost 6 bases, with 11 bases spanning the gap. Looked up from germline, CDR1 is MGHRA and CDR2 is YSYEKL. The CDR3 loop reads CASSQEIQGHGYTF. The CDR3, as DNA: TGCGCCAGCAGCCAAGAAATACAGGGCCATGGCTACACCTTC.